This TCR beta chain stems from a study of T-cell reconstitution after alpha-beta-depleted transplantation in children. This clonotype was observed a handful of times. Its matching antigen is unknown. V was pared by 6 bases and J by 13 bases, with 16 bases between. CDR3 length equals 13 residues. The germline CDR1 and CDR2 sequences are MNHNY and SVGAGI (reference sequence). The authors prepared the TCRbeta library with unique molecular identifiers. TCRdb itself ran the PCR reads through MiXCR, one entry per CDR3 protein. Of more than 200,000 distinct CDR3 sequences listed, roughly 8.1% were seen once; the top ten hold approximately 34%. Study-level results: Hyperexpanded clones declined; after one year, newly produced T cells mostly supplied diversity. Two months or so post-transplant, alpha-beta T cells reportedly derived from several hundred expanded graft clones. Surviving recipient T cells and intrathymic progenitors accounted for some patients' high TCRbeta diversity at day 60.

The specimen was PBMCs, mostly from graft donor cells, collected 360 days after TCRalphabeta/CD19-depleted stem cell transplant. The chain employs TRBV6-6 and TRBJ1-6; possible D gene TRBD1, 6 bases. This receptor was taken from a male patient aged 2-15 years who had a stem cell transplant for acute myeloid leukemia, so the T cells may come from the graft donor. CDR3 protein: CASRPDRPAPLHF. Here the CDR3 DNA reads TGTGCCAGCAGACCAGACAGGCCAGCGCCCCTCCACTTT.